This T cell receptor (beta chain) was sequenced during a study of cytomegalovirus exposure and HLA in healthy donors. Whole-study results and caveats: An analysis done earlier found most TCR beta V segments productive about 87% or about 30% of the time. In a later analysis, compared with equally common non-associated chains, HLA-associated beta chains were more expanded. DRB1 showed the most TCR associations and HLA-C the fewest in a later analysis, as rates varied by HLA locus.

Notes on this clone: Its antigen remains unknown.

In the PCR, 60 Vbeta and 13 Jbeta primers were used. Sequencing used immunoSEQ multiplex PCR; TCRdb keeps in-frame clones, though not all of them. The repertoire shows around 100,000 clones; the top ten hold under 4.5%. The CDR3 extends over 15 amino acids. The V gene's germline CDR1 is SGHDT and CDR2 YYEEEE. Unmatched junction bases numbered 10, after V lost 5 bases and J lost 5 bases. This clonotype was obtained from a woman in her twenties or thirties in good health and CMV-seronegative. The rearrangement uses TRBV5-6 and TRBJ2-5; TRBD2 matches at 9 bases. The sample consisted of PBMCs. Written as DNA, the CDR3 is TGTGCCAGCAGTCGCAGGGGGACTAGCAGGGAGACCCAGTACTTC. It encodes CASSRRGTSRETQYF.